One sample yielded the 30 T cell receptor beta chains listed below, sequenced in a study of T-cell memory formation after mild COVID-19. TCRdb re-called the 5' RACE reads with MiXCR, one entry per CDR3 protein. The sample has about 7,100 distinct CDR3 sequences, roughly 60% seen once. Sequences were obtained from PBMCs or a T cell subset sorted from them (not recorded which). The receptors stem from an adult who had mild COVID-19 (a few samples of this study predate the infection). Cell type and time point are not known.

By sample share, this clonotype is medium-sized (0.01 to 0.1%). The chain couples TRBV5-6 to TRBJ1-5; 8 bases fit TRBD1. Trimming removed 0 bases from V and 7 bases from J; junction bases left unmatched: 9. CDR1 is SGHDT and CDR2 is YYEEEE in the germline V gene. This CDR3 contains 16 residues. CDR3 amino acids: CASSLEDRGWEQPQHF. The CDR3 DNA sequence: TGTGCCAGCAGCTTGGAAGACAGGGGCTGGGAGCAGCCCCAGCATTTT.

This clonotype was seen a few times. This chain connects TRBV4-2 to TRBJ2-1; 11 bases align to TRBD2. This CDR3 spans 17 amino acids. Trimming at V came to 3 bases and at J to 5 bases, leaving 9 bases not matched to a gene. CDR1 and CDR2 from the germline V gene are LGHNA and YNFKEQ. The CDR3 loop reads CASSHIAGGPSDNEQFF. CDR3 bases: TGTGCCAGCAGCCATATAGCGGGGGGGCCGTCGGACAATGAGCAGTTCTTC.

This chain joins TRBV7-9 and TRBJ2-5; possibly TRBD1 or TRBD2 for D (6 bases each). V gave up 1 base and J gave up 4 bases, with 10 bases separating them. This CDR3 region has 14 residues. CDR1 and CDR2 from the germline V gene are SEHNR and FQNEAQ (reference sequence). This chain's CDR3 is CASSLGGGGETQYF. CDR3 in DNA: TGTGCCAGCAGCTTAGGAGGGGGAGGAGAGACCCAGTACTTC.

This clonotype came up once. The rearrangement joins TRBV29-1 to TRBJ2-5; 10 nucleotides align to TRBD2. The junction had 2 bases not matched to a gene; V was cut back by 6 bases and J by 1 base. CDR3 length equals 13 residues. Germline CDR1 SQVTM, CDR2 ANQGSEA. Here the CDR3 DNA reads TGCAGCGTGGGACTAGCGAGCCAAGAGACCCAGTACTTC. The encoded protein is CSVGLASQETQYF.

The chain is built from TRBV18 and TRBJ2-4, with D unresolved. CDR1 and CDR2 from the germline V gene are KGHSH and LQKENI. The CDR3 is made up of 15 amino acids. Trimming took off 5 bases at V and 6 bases at J, with 17 bases between the two ends. Here the CDR3 DNA reads TGTGCCAGCTCAACAACAGCAGCCAGAGGAAACATTCAGTACTTC. Protein: CASSTTAARGNIQYF. The full variable domain, in which reference TRBV18 and TRBJ2-4 provide the parts outside the CDR3, is NAGVMQNPRHLVRRRGQEARLRCSPMKGHSHVYWYRQLPEEGLKFMVYLQKENIIDESGMPKERFSAEFPKEGPSILRIQQVVRGDSAAYFCASSTTAARGNIQYFGAGTRLSVL.

This clonotype was found once. The CDR3 nucleotides read TGTGCCAGCAGTTACAGGGCAGCGAACACCGGGGAGCTGTTTTTT. It encodes CASSYRAANTGELFF. The rearrangement links TRBV6-6 to TRBJ2-2; D gene uncertain. V was clipped by 2 bases and J by 0 bases, with 7 bases between them. Germline V gene data show CDR1 as MNHNY and CDR2 as SVGAGI (reference sequence). CDR3 length: 15 amino acids.

The V call is TRBV6-6, the J call TRBJ1-6; no clear D. This CDR3 spans 15 amino acids. Trimming removed 1 base from V and 6 bases from J, with 10 bases in between. Germline CDR1 reads MNHNY; CDR2 reads SVGAGI (reference sequence). The CDR3 DNA reads as TGTGCCAGCAGTTACTATGAGTCGAGTAATTCACCCCTCCACTTT. Amino acids: CASSYYESSNSPLHF.

This clonotype is judged medium-sized (0.01 to 0.1%). The chain links TRBV7-9 to TRBJ2-5; D is possibly TRBD1 or TRBD2 (5 bases each). V lost 5 bases, J lost 4 bases, and 14 bases lay in between. The germline CDR1 and CDR2 sequences are SEHNR and FQNEAQ (reference sequence). The CDR3 spans 14 residues. The CDR3 loop is CASSQSGAGETQYF. In nucleotides, the CDR3 is TGTGCCAGCAGCCAGTCCGGGGCGGGAGAGACCCAGTACTTC. The full variable domain, its missing parts supplied by reference TRBV7-9 and TRBJ2-5, is DTGVSQNPRHKITKRGQNVTFRCDPISEHNRLYWYRQTLGQGPEFLTYFQNEAQLEKSRLLSDRFSAERPKGSFSTLEIQRTEQGDSAMYLCASSQSGAGETQYFGPGTRLLVL.

J is TRBJ2-2 and V is TRBV6-5; D gene ambiguous. Germline CDR1 MNHEY, CDR2 SVGAGI. The CDR3 loop spans 11 amino acids. Deletions cut 6 bases from V and 7 bases from J, with 6 bases between. CDR3 DNA: TGTGCCAGCAGGGGGTACGGGGAGCTGTTTTTT. Protein sequence: CASRGYGELFF.

This chain uses TRBV4-3 with TRBJ2-1; no clear D. The CDR3 covers 14 residues. Between the trimmed V and J ends, which lost 0 bases and 2 bases, there was a span of 5 bases. The germline CDR1 and CDR2 sequences are LGHNA and YSLEER. The CDR3 loop is CASSQDRTYNEQFF. DNA for the CDR3: TGCGCCAGCAGCCAAGATCGGACCTACAATGAGCAGTTCTTC.

This clonotype is medium-sized (0.01 to 0.1%) by share. The rearrangement links TRBV7-9 to TRBJ2-2; D perhaps matches TRBD1 (6 bases). This CDR3 spans 16 amino acids. Germline V gene lookup returns CDR1 SEHNR and CDR2 FQNEAQ (reference sequence). V dropped 4 bases and J dropped 4 bases, with 16 bases sitting between them. DNA for the CDR3: TGTGCCAGCAGCTCGGGCCTGGGACACCTCACCGGGGAGCTGTTTTTT. Protein: CASSSGLGHLTGELFF.

The V gene is TRBV6-2 or TRBV6-3, the J gene TRBJ2-6, with 8 nucleotides matching TRBD2. V shed 4 bases and J 4 bases; nucleotides not matched to a gene: 3. The CDR3 has 15 residues. Germline V gives CDR1 MNHEY, CDR2 SVGEGT. The CDR3 DNA reads TGTGCCAGCAGTTGGCGGGGGGCAGGGGCCAACGTCCTGACTTTC. Translation gives CASSWRGAGANVLTF.

This clonotype is termed medium-sized. The V gene is TRBV4-3, the J gene TRBJ1-2; TRBD1 matches at 10 bases. The V and J ends lost 0 bases and 5 bases, in that order; junction bases with no gene match: 6. Germline V gives CDR1 LGHNA, CDR2 YSLEER. The CDR3 has 16 amino acids. The CDR3 nucleotides read TGCGCCAGCAGCCAAGATCGGACAGGGGGGAAATATGGCTACACCTTC. It translates to CASSQDRTGGKYGYTF.

This chain uses TRBV5-1 with TRBJ2-5; unclear D gene. Trimming cost V 4 bases and J 5 bases, with 9 bases left between them. CDR1 and CDR2 (germline): SGHRS, YFSETQ. CDR3 length equals 12 residues. The CDR3 protein is CASSPGWETQYF. The CDR3 DNA sequence: TGCGCCAGCAGCCCTGGGTGGGAGACCCAGTACTTC.

The CDR3 DNA reads as TGTGCCAGCAGCCGCCCCGGATCGGCTGGCTACACCTTC. Amino acid sequence: CASSRPGSAGYTF. This chain joins TRBV7-9 and TRBJ1-2; D gene unclear. V lost 5 bases and J 7 bases, leaving 14 bases between the germline ends. Germline V gives CDR1 SEHNR, CDR2 FQNEAQ (reference sequence). The length of the CDR3 is 13 residues.

The chain couples TRBV12-3 or TRBV12-4 to TRBJ2-1; 16 nucleotides align to TRBD2. The CDR3 has 16 amino acids. The trim removed 4 bases at V and 10 bases at J, leaving 7 bases unmatched. The CDR3 bases are TGTGCCAGCAGTTCAGGGACTAGCGGGAGGGCCAACGAGCAGTTCTTC. This encodes CASSSGTSGRANEQFF.

Ten or more counts support this clonotype. The chain combines TRBV12-3 or TRBV12-4 with TRBJ2-5, with TRBD1 as a possible D gene (6 bases). Trimming stripped 6 bases from V and 3 bases from J, with 23 bases between. This CDR3 has 17 amino acids. The CDR3 loop is CASSLMGARDGKETQYF. The CDR3 DNA reads as TGTGCCAGCAGCCTAATGGGGGCCCGGGACGGCAAAGAGACCCAGTACTTC.

The genes are TRBV6-2 or TRBV6-3 and TRBJ2-1; 7 bases map to TRBD2. V lost 7 bases, J lost 3 bases, and 3 bases stayed unmatched. Germline lookup yields CDR1 MNHEY and CDR2 SVGEGT. The CDR3 totals 13 residues. As DNA, the CDR3 is TGTGCCAGCAATGGGGGGGGCTACAATGAGCAGTTCTTC. This translates into CASNGGGYNEQFF.

This clonotype is medium-sized (0.01 to 0.1%) within its sample. The chain carries TRBV20-1 and TRBJ2-4; D call uncertain. Between the trimmed V and J ends, which lost 4 bases and 0 bases, there was a span of 7 bases. Germline CDR1 and CDR2: DFQATT and SNEGSKA (reference sequence). The CDR3 runs to 13 residues. CDR3 in DNA: TGCAGTGCTATTAGACTAGCCAAAAACATTCAGTACTTC. Its translation is CSAIRLAKNIQYF.

The chain uses TRBV11-2 and TRBJ2-7; 15 bases are shared with TRBD2. The germline CDR1 and CDR2 sequences are SGHAT and FQNNGV. The trim removed 1 base at V and 5 bases at J, leaving 6 bases unmatched. The CDR3 sequence is 17 residues long. The CDR3 loop is CASSLGTSGRAVHEQYF. In DNA form, the CDR3 reads TGTGCCAGCAGCTTAGGGACTAGCGGGAGGGCCGTCCACGAGCAGTACTTC.

The CDR3 bases are TGTGCCAGCCAGGGGCAGGGGCAAGAGACCCAGTACTTC. Protein: CASQGQGQETQYF. The gene calls are TRBV18 and TRBJ2-5, with D perhaps matching TRBD1 (6 bases). The CDR3 sequence is 13 residues long. CDR1 and CDR2 (germline): KGHSH, LQKENI. V shed 8 bases and J shed 2 bases, with 12 bases lying between them.

This sequence joins TRBV7-3 and TRBJ1-1, with D uncertain. The ends were cut back, 1 base at V and 1 base at J, with 7 bases in the middle. CDR1 SGHTA and CDR2 FQGTGA come from the germline V gene. The CDR3 has 14 amino acids. CDR3 bases: TGTGCCAGCAGCTTAAGTACGGCGAACACTGAAGCTTTCTTT. Translated: CASSLSTANTEAFF. Filled out from reference TRBV7-3 and TRBJ1-1, the complete variable domain reads GAGVSQTPSNKVTEKGKYVELRCDPISGHTALYWYRQSLGQGPEFLIYFQGTGAADDSGLPNDRFFAVRPEGSVSTLKIQRTERGDSAVYLCASSLSTANTEAFFGQGTRLTVV.

This clonotype was detected many times. The chain combines TRBV19 with TRBJ2-2; 8 bases map to TRBD2. Germline trimming cut 9 bases from V and 3 bases from J; bases unmatched to any gene: 6. From germline, CDR1 is LNHDA and CDR2 SQIVND (reference sequence). There are 14 residues in the CDR3. The CDR3 bases are TGTGCCAGCTCGGGGGGGCGGCACACCGGGGAGCTGTTTTTT. It encodes CASSGGRHTGELFF.

This clonotype is labeled as medium-sized. The chain joins TRBV20-1 to TRBJ1-6; TRBD1 aligns across 8 bases. The V segment lost 6 bases and the J segment 18 bases; nucleotides outside the gene matches: 7. In germline, CDR1 is DFQATT, CDR2 SNEGSKA (reference sequence). CDR3 length: 10 amino acids. The CDR3 sequence is CSAPGGRPHF. Written as DNA, the CDR3 is TGCAGTGCCCCAGGGGGCCGACCCCACTTT.

The rearrangement uses TRBV24-1 and TRBJ2-7, with D hard to call. The CDR3 extends over 15 amino acids. CDR1 and CDR2 from the germline V gene are KGHDR and SFDVKD. V lost 5 bases and J lost 0, with 13 bases in between. CDR3 coding DNA: TGTGCCACCAGTGTGGGGTCGTCTTACTCCTACGAGCAGTACTTC. It encodes CATSVGSSYSYEQYF.

This clonotype came up once. V gene TRBV29-1 combines with J gene TRBJ2-3, with D perhaps matching TRBD2 (5 bases). The V gene lost 6 bases and the J gene lost 6 bases, with 13 bases spanning the gap. CDR1 and CDR2 (germline): SQVTM, ANQGSEA. The CDR3 sequence is 12 residues long. CDR3 in amino acids: CSVGLASDTQYF. The DNA for the CDR3 is TGCAGCGTCGGACTTGCCTCGGATACGCAGTATTTT.

The chain uses TRBV27 and TRBJ2-5, with D possibly matching TRBD2 (5 bases). There are 14 residues in the CDR3. Trimming took off 6 bases at V and 1 base at J, with 12 bases between the two ends. Germline CDR1 MNHEY, CDR2 SMNVEV (reference sequence). Here the CDR3 DNA reads TGTGCCAGCAGCCTTAGCGAGACCCAAGAGACCCAGTACTTC. It specifies CASSLSETQETQYF.

This clonotype was seen many times. This could be a read error, since a much larger clone is one nucleotide away. V is TRBV20-1 and J is TRBJ2-7; D is unclear. CDR1 and CDR2 from the germline V gene are DFQATT and SNEGSKA (reference sequence). This CDR3 has 9 residues. In nucleotides, the CDR3 is TGCGCCGTCCCCTGCGAGCAGTACGTC. Protein: CAVPCEQYV.

The chain combines TRBV6-5 with TRBJ1-5, with D unresolved. Per the germline V gene, CDR1 is MNHEY and CDR2 is SVGAGI. The V end lost 5 bases, the J end lost 2 bases, and 13 bases lay between the germline ends. The CDR3 has 15 residues. CDR3 residues: CASSRLGMGNQPQHF. For the CDR3, the DNA is TGTGCCAGCAGTAGACTAGGGATGGGCAATCAGCCCCAGCATTTT.

This clonotype was seen once. The rearrangement joins TRBV12-3 or TRBV12-4 to TRBJ2-1; 13 bases line up with TRBD2. CDR3 length: 14 amino acids. Trimming at V came to 6 bases and at J to 4 bases, leaving 0 bases not matched to a gene. The CDR3 protein is CASRGLAGYNEQFF. CDR3 nucleotide sequence: TGTGCCAGCAGGGGACTAGCGGGATACAATGAGCAGTTCTTC.